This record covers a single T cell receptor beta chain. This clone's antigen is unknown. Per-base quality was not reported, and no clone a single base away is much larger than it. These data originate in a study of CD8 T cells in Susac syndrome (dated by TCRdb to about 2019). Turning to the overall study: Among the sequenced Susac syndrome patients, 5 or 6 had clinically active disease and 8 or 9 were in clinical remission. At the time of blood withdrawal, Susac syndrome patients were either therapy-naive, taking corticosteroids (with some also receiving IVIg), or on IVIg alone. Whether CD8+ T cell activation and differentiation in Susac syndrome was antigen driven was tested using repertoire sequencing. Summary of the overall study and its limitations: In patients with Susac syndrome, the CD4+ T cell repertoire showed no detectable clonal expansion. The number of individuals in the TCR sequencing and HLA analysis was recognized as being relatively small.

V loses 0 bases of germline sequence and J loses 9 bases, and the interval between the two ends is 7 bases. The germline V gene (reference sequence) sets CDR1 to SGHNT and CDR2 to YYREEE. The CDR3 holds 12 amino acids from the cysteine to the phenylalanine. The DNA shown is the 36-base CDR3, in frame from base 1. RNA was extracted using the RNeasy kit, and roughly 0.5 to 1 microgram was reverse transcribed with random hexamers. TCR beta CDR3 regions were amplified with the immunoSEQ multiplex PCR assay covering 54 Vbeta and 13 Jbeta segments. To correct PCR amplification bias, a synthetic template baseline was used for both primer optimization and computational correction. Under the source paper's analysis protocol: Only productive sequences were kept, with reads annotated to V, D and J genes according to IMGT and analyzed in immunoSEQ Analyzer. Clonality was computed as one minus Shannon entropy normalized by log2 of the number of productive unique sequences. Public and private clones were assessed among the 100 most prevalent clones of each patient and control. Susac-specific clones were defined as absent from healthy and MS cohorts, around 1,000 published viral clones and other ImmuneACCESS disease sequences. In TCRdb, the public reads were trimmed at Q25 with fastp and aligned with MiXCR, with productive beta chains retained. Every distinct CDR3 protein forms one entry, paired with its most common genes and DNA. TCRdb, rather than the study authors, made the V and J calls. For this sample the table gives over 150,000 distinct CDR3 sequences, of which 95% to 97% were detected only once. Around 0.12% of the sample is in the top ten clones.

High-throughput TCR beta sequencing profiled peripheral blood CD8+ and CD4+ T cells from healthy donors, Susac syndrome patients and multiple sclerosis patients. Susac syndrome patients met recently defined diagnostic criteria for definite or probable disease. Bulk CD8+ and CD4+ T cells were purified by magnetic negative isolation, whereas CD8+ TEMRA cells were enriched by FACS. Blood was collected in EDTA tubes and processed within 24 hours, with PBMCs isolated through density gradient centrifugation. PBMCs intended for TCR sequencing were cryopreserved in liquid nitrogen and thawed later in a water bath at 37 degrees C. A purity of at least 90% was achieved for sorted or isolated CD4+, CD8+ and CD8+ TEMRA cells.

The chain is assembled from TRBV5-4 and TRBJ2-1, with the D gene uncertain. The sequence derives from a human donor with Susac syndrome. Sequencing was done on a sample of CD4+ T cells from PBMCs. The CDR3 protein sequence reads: CASSLDGVEQFF. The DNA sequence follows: TGTGCCAGCAGCTTGGATGGGGTTGAGCAGTTCTTC.